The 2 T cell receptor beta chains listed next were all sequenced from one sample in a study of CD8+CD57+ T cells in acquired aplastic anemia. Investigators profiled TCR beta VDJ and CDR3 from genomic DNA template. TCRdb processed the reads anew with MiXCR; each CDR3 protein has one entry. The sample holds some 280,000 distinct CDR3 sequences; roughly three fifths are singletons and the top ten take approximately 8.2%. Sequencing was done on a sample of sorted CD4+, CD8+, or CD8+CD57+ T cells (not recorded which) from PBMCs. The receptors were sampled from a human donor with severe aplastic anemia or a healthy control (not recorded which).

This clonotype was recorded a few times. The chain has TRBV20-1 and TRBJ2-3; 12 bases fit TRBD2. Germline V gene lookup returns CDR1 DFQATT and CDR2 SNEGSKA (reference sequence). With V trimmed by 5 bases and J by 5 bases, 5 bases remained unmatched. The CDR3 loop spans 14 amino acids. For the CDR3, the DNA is TGCAGTGCTGCACTAGCGGGAGGCGGAGATACGCAGTATTTT. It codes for CSAALAGGGDTQYF.

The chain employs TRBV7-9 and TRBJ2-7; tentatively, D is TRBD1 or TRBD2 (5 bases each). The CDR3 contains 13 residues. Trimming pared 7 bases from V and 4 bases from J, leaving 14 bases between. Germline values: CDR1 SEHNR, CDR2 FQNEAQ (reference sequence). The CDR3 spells CASTRDPSYEQYF. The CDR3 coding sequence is TGTGCCAGCACCCGGGACCCCTCGTACGAGCAGTACTTC. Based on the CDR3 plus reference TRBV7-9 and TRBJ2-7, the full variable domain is DTGVSQNPRHKITKRGQNVTFRCDPISEHNRLYWYRQTLGQGPEFLTYFQNEAQLEKSRLLSDRFSAERPKGSFSTLEIQRTEQGDSAMYLCASTRDPSYEQYFGPGTRLTVT.